Below are 21 T cell receptor beta chains sequenced from a single sample in a study of vaccination and CD4 T cells after COVID-19. What these receptors recognize is not known. Treatment defined: approximately nine-day PBMC culture with coronavirus spike peptide pools or control peptides (ViraFEST assay). The Oncomine TCR Beta short-read assay was what sequenced the DNA obtained from cultured CD4+ T cells. One entry per CDR3 protein, called by TCRdb with MiXCR from the PCR reads. Altogether 7,600 or so distinct CDR3 sequences are present, roughly 60% being singletons, with the ten largest covering approximately 22%. Sequencing was done on a sample of CD4+ T cells from blood, cultured in vitro. The origin of the receptors is a human donor who had recovered from COVID-19.

The chain couples TRBV20-1 to TRBJ2-3; D may be TRBD1 or TRBD2 (7 bases each). Germline CDR1 and CDR2: DFQATT and SNEGSKA (reference sequence). V was cut by 5 bases and J by 1 base, with 10 bases left in between. CDR3 length: 13 amino acids. The CDR3 DNA is TGCAGTGCTTCAGGGGGGGGCACAGATACGCAGTATTTT. Protein: CSASGGGTDTQYF.

The table lists this clonotype with a few counts. This sequence joins TRBV6-1 and TRBJ1-3; D uncertain. The germline V and J ends were trimmed by 3 bases and 3 bases, with 3 bases remaining between them. The CDR3 is 12 residues long. Germline V CDR1 and CDR2: MNHNS, SASEGT. The CDR3 sequence: CASSDSGNTIYF. Written as DNA, the CDR3 is TGTGCCAGCAGTGACAGTGGAAACACCATATATTTT.

This chain uses TRBV2 with TRBJ1-1; unclear D gene. Germline CDR1 SNHLY, CDR2 FYNNEI. The V gene lost 7 bases and the J gene lost 4 bases, with 22 bases spanning the gap. The CDR3 sequence is 16 residues long. CDR3 bases: TGTGCCAGCAACCCGCGACCGACGGCACTGAGCACTGAAGCTTTCTTT. It yields the protein CASNPRPTALSTEAFF.

The gene calls are TRBV28 and TRBJ2-2; no definite D call. Per the germline V gene, CDR1 is MDHEN and CDR2 is SYDVKM. This CDR3 region has 16 residues. Trimming removed 1 base from V and 2 bases from J, with 11 bases in between. CDR3 sequence reads: CASSLYSSINTGELFF. The CDR3 DNA follows: TGTGCCAGCAGTTTATACAGCTCAATTAACACCGGGGAGCTGTTTTTT.

This sequence joins TRBV12-3 or TRBV12-4 and TRBJ2-2; 8 bases match TRBD2. Trimming cost V 7 bases and J 6 bases; bases outside gene matches: 7. CDR3 length: 14 amino acids. This chain's CDR3 is CASNRREVAGELFF. The CDR3 region has the DNA TGTGCCAGCAACAGGCGGGAGGTAGCCGGGGAGCTGTTTTTT.

The rearrangement joins TRBV6-1 to TRBJ1-1, with D possibly being TRBD1 (5 bases). The CDR3 runs to 13 residues. V was trimmed by 6 bases and J by 5 bases, leaving 13 bases between them. In germline, CDR1 is MNHNS, CDR2 SASEGT. CDR3 region: CASRRGTGTEAFF. DNA for the CDR3: TGTGCCAGCAGGAGGGGAACCGGGACTGAAGCTTTCTTT.

The chain recombines TRBV9 with TRBJ2-1, with D perhaps TRBD2 (5 bases). The CDR3 totals 15 residues. Germline V CDR1 and CDR2: SGDLS, YYNGEE. Trimming left V 3 bases short and J 6 bases short, with 16 bases between. The CDR3 DNA reads as TGTGCCAGCAGCGGCGAGAGGGAGTTCGGCAATGAGCAGTTCTTC. Amino acids: CASSGEREFGNEQFF.

The rearrangement links TRBV7-3 to TRBJ2-6, with D possibly TRBD1 on 6 matching bases. The germline CDR1 and CDR2 sequences are SGHTA and FQGTGA. V lost 7 bases and J lost 1, with 11 bases in between. CDR3 length equals 15 residues. Here the CDR3 DNA reads TGTGCCAGCAACCCAACAGGGTCTGGGGCCAACGTCCTGACTTTC. Amino acids: CASNPTGSGANVLTF.

This clonotype was observed a handful of times. The chain joins TRBV20-1 to TRBJ1-3, with D hard to call. CDR1 and CDR2 (germline): DFQATT, SNEGSKA (reference sequence). Trimming left V 3 bases short and J 4 bases short, with 25 bases between. This CDR3 spans 18 amino acids. DNA of the CDR3: TGCAGTGCTAGCCCCCCCCGCGGCGGCTCGGGTTCGGGAAACACCATATATTTT. It translates to CSASPPRGGSGSGNTIYF.

The chain carries TRBV19 and TRBJ1-2, with D unclear. The CDR3 has 11 residues. Between the trimmed V and J ends, which lost 3 bases and 8 bases, there was a span of 7 bases. From germline, CDR1 is LNHDA and CDR2 SQIVND (reference sequence). Here the CDR3 reads CASSISGGYTF. CDR3 DNA: TGTGCCAGTAGTATTAGTGGAGGCTACACCTTC.

This clonotype has only a few counts. The chain is built from TRBV18 and TRBJ2-5; 11 nucleotides line up with TRBD1. V was clipped by 4 bases and J by 4 bases; unmatched bases: 8. Germline loops: CDR1 KGHSH, CDR2 LQKENI. The CDR3 runs to 16 residues. CDR3 bases: TGTGCCAGCTCACAATCGGACAGGGGGCAGGGAGAGACCCAGTACTTC. The encoded protein is CASSQSDRGQGETQYF.

In nucleotides, the CDR3 is TGTGCCAGCAGCCCTGAGAAGGGTAGACATGGCTACACCTTC. Protein sequence: CASSPEKGRHGYTF. The gene calls are TRBV5-4 and TRBJ1-2; D remains ambiguous. The germline V gene has CDR1 SGHNT and CDR2 YYREEE (reference sequence). This CDR3 has 14 residues. Trimming cost V 4 bases and J 6 bases, with 16 bases left between them.

The V call is TRBV6-5, the J call TRBJ2-1; TRBD2 agrees at 10 bases. The ends lost 2 bases at V and 3 bases at J; junction bases unmatched: 7. The CDR3 is 17 amino acids. Germline V gene sequence: CDR1 MNHEY, CDR2 SVGAGI. Here the CDR3 reads CASSYVLAGGYYNEQFF. CDR3 DNA sequence: TGTGCCAGCAGTTACGTTTTAGCGGGAGGATACTACAATGAGCAGTTCTTC.

The genes are TRBV5-4 and TRBJ2-5; no reliable D call. Looked up from germline, CDR1 is SGHNT and CDR2 is YYREEE (reference sequence). Trimming took 4 bases from V and 0 from J, leaving 10 bases between them. This CDR3 has 14 residues. The CDR3 protein is CASSPSFNQETQYF. CDR3 in DNA: TGTGCCAGCAGCCCCTCTTTCAACCAAGAGACCCAGTACTTC.

The chain links TRBV30 to TRBJ2-2, with 14 bases fitting TRBD2. Germline V gene data show CDR1 as GTSNPN and CDR2 as SVGIG (reference sequence). The V and J ends lost 3 bases and 2 bases, in that order; junction bases with no gene match: 14. This CDR3 spans 20 amino acids. Here the CDR3 DNA reads TGTGCCTGGAGGAGAGGACTAGCGGGAGGCACACCGATAAACACCGGGGAGCTGTTTTTT. This translates into CAWRRGLAGGTPINTGELFF.

V is TRBV11-2 and J is TRBJ2-7, with TRBD2 identical over 7 bases. V was clipped by 4 bases and J by 4 bases; unmatched bases: 4. The V gene's germline CDR1 is SGHAT and CDR2 FQNNGV. This CDR3 spans 13 amino acids. CDR3 coding DNA: TGTGCCAGCAGCTATAGCGGGCCATACGAGCAGTACTTC. Protein sequence: CASSYSGPYEQYF.

The CDR3 loop reads CASSYSWGGYTF. Here the CDR3 DNA reads TGTGCCAGCAGTTACTCATGGGGTGGCTACACCTTC. The rearrangement uses TRBV6-2 or TRBV6-3 and TRBJ1-2; D call uncertain. The CDR3 sequence is 12 residues long. V was clipped by 0 bases and J by 7 bases, with 6 bases between them. Germline CDR1 reads MNHEY; CDR2 reads SVGEGT.

This clonotype was detected only a few times. The V gene is TRBV20-1, the J gene TRBJ1-1; tentative D call: TRBD1 (6 bases). Germline CDR1 is DFQATT and CDR2 is SNEGSKA (reference sequence). V was trimmed by 4 bases and J by 1 base, leaving 7 bases between them. There are 12 residues in the CDR3. CDR3 coding DNA: TGCAGTGCTAAACAGGGGAACACTGAAGCTTTCTTT. This encodes CSAKQGNTEAFF.

This clonotype was seen just once. The V call is TRBV24-1, the J call TRBJ2-2; D tentatively fits TRBD1 or TRBD2 (6 bases each). CDR1 is KGHDR and CDR2 is SFDVKD in the germline V gene. Between the trimmed V and J ends, which lost 6 bases and 5 bases, there was a span of 15 bases. This CDR3 spans 15 amino acids. The CDR3 protein is CATSRTGAGTGELFF. CDR3 in DNA: TGTGCCACCAGTCGGACGGGGGCAGGTACCGGGGAGCTGTTTTTT.

In its sample, this clonotype was seen a few times. The chain links TRBV20-1 to TRBJ2-5; D possibly corresponds to TRBD1 (6 bases). This CDR3 is built from 13 residues. V was pared by 6 bases and J by 2 bases, with 13 bases between. Germline V gene lookup returns CDR1 DFQATT and CDR2 SNEGSKA (reference sequence). As DNA, the CDR3 is TGCAGTGCCAGGGGAAGTCCTCAAGAGACCCAGTACTTC. This translates into CSARGSPQETQYF.

The chain has TRBV6-2 or TRBV6-3 and TRBJ2-1; D remains unclear. This CDR3 is built from 15 residues. V was shortened by 7 bases and J by 0 bases, with 13 bases between the two germline ends. Germline loops: CDR1 MNHEY, CDR2 SVGEGT. The CDR3 loop reads CASTTSSSSYNEQFF. The CDR3 bases are TGTGCCAGCACGACTTCGAGCTCCTCCTACAATGAGCAGTTCTTC.